The 23 T cell receptor beta chains listed next were all sequenced from one sample in a study of yellow fever vaccine responses in identical twins. TCRdb reanalysed the RT-PCR reads using MiXCR and keeps one entry per CDR3 protein. Of about 18,000 distinct CDR3 sequences listed, 61% were seen once; the top ten hold more than 7%. Source: T cells from blood (PBMCs), unsorted or a sorted subset (not recorded which), taken before or after yellow fever vaccination (not recorded which). These receptors all come from a woman between 18 and 30 years old who received the yellow fever vaccine.

The chain joins TRBV5-6 to TRBJ2-7, with 8 bases that match TRBD2. Germline lookup yields CDR1 SGHDT and CDR2 YYEEEE. The CDR3 is made up of 18 amino acids. Trimming removed 2 bases from V and 3 bases from J; junction bases left unmatched: 16. The CDR3 spells CASSFFLNLAGRDYEQYF. The CDR3 DNA is TGTGCCAGCAGCTTTTTCCTTAATTTAGCGGGACGGGACTACGAGCAGTACTTC.

This chain uses TRBV11-1 with TRBJ1-3, with 8 bases aligning to TRBD1. This CDR3 has 18 amino acids. V shed 1 base, J shed 2 bases, and the junction held 10 bases outside the gene matches. Germline V gene lookup returns CDR1 SGHAT and CDR2 FQDESV (reference sequence). The CDR3 reads CASSLGDRRANAGNTIYF. The CDR3 region has the DNA TGTGCCAGCAGCTTAGGGGACAGGCGCGCAAATGCTGGAAACACCATATATTTT.

The chain combines TRBV20-1 with TRBJ1-2; D not resolved. CDR1 DFQATT and CDR2 SNEGSKA come from the germline V gene (reference sequence). The CDR3 loop spans 11 amino acids. V shed 2 bases and J shed 8 bases, with 9 bases lying between them. CDR3 sequence reads: CSARRPTGYTF. DNA for the CDR3: TGCAGTGCTAGAAGGCCGACCGGCTACACCTTC.

This clonotype was observed a few times. This chain links TRBV5-5 with TRBJ1-2; unclear D gene. This CDR3 comprises 15 residues. V lost 4 bases and J lost 0, with 13 bases in between. The germline V gene encodes CDR1 SGHKS and CDR2 YYEKEE (reference sequence). The CDR3 DNA reads as TGTGCCAGCAGCCGCTTTGAGGCATCTAACTATGGCTACACCTTC. It codes for CASSRFEASNYGYTF.

CDR3 in DNA: TGCGCCAGCAGCCGAGGGACTAGTACAGATACGCAGTATTTT. Encoded protein: CASSRGTSTDTQYF. The V call is TRBV4-1, the J call TRBJ2-3; 8 bases match TRBD2. V was clipped by 4 bases and J by 3 bases; unmatched bases: 3. The CDR3 is made up of 14 amino acids. Germline-derived CDR1 and CDR2 are MGHRA and YSYEKL.

This chain connects TRBV29-1 to TRBJ2-7; TRBD1 or TRBD2 may be the D gene (5 bases each). The V and J ends lost 4 bases and 3 bases respectively, with 19 bases between them. Per the germline V gene, CDR1 is SQVTM and CDR2 is ANQGSEA. The CDR3 loop spans 15 amino acids. The CDR3 DNA sequence: TGCAGCGTTGGACCCACCGGGACGACACTCTACGAGCAGTACTTC. This sequence encodes CSVGPTGTTLYEQYF.

This sequence joins TRBV7-6 and TRBJ2-1; 12 nucleotides match TRBD2. The CDR3 runs to 21 residues. With V trimmed by 1 base and J by 3 bases, 16 bases remained unmatched. The germline gives CDR1 SGHVS, CDR2 FNYEAQ. This chain's CDR3 is CASSLVIPGLAGPPRYNEQFF. The CDR3 nucleotides read TGTGCCAGCAGCTTAGTAATCCCGGGACTAGCGGGTCCTCCCCGCTACAATGAGCAGTTCTTC.

This sequence joins TRBV28 and TRBJ2-3, with unresolved D. The V gene's germline CDR1 is MDHEN and CDR2 SYDVKM. The CDR3 sequence is 13 residues long. V dropped 5 bases and J dropped 0 bases, with 6 bases sitting between them. DNA of the CDR3: TGTGCCAGCAGTGACCGGAGCACAGATACGCAGTATTTT. The encoded protein is CASSDRSTDTQYF.

The table lists this clonotype with a few counts. The gene calls are TRBV2 and TRBJ1-1; no reliable D call. The CDR3 length is 13 residues. V was cut by 3 bases and J by 1 base, with 6 bases left in between. Germline CDR1 and CDR2: SNHLY and FYNNEI. CDR3 region: CASSEESNTEAFF. For the CDR3, the DNA is TGTGCCAGCAGTGAGGAGTCGAACACTGAAGCTTTCTTT.

The gene calls are TRBV2 and TRBJ1-2; D ambiguous. This CDR3 spans 14 amino acids. CDR1 is SNHLY, CDR2 FYNNEI, per germline. The ends were cut back, 2 bases at V and 7 bases at J, with 14 bases in the middle. CDR3 protein: CASSEPLRVGGYTF. CDR3 nucleotide sequence: TGTGCCAGCAGTGAACCCCTACGGGTGGGTGGCTACACCTTC. The full variable domain, with the rest looked up from reference TRBV2 and TRBJ1-2, is EPEVTQTPSHQVTQMGQEVILRCVPISNHLYFYWYRQILGQKVEFLVSFYNNEISEKSEIFDDQFSVERPDGSNFTLKIRSTKLEDSAMYFCASSEPLRVGGYTFGSGTRLTVV.

The chain joins TRBV29-1 to TRBJ1-1, with TRBD1 as a possible D gene (6 bases). The CDR3 is 13 residues long. V lost 6 bases, J lost 4 bases, and 15 bases lay in between. From germline, CDR1 is SQVTM and CDR2 ANQGSEA. The CDR3 sequence is CSVTGLGGTEAFF. The CDR3 nucleotides are TGCAGCGTCACCGGTTTAGGGGGCACTGAAGCTTTCTTT.

V gene TRBV11-3 combines with J gene TRBJ1-1; maybe TRBD1 (5 bases). Germline CDR1 reads SGHNT; CDR2 reads YENEEA. V lost 0 bases and J 1 base, leaving 15 bases between the germline ends. The CDR3 loop spans 17 amino acids. The CDR3 DNA follows: TGTGCCAGCAGCTTAGATGGGACCGGGGGATCGAACACTGAAGCTTTCTTT. Its translation: CASSLDGTGGSNTEAFF.

The chain employs TRBV29-1 and TRBJ2-7, with a tentative D call TRBD2 (6 bases). The V and J ends lost 5 bases and 0 bases respectively, with 8 bases between them. The CDR3 covers 12 residues. Germline CDR1 is SQVTM and CDR2 is ANQGSEA. The CDR3 region is CSVRGNSYEQYF. DNA of the CDR3: TGCAGCGTTCGGGGGAACTCCTACGAGCAGTACTTC.

The chain uses TRBV29-1 and TRBJ2-1; a weak D match, TRBD2 (5 bases). The CDR3 runs to 13 residues. The germline V and J ends were trimmed by 6 bases and 8 bases, with 17 bases remaining between them. Germline lookup yields CDR1 SQVTM and CDR2 ANQGSEA. This CDR3 reads CSVFPGFSDEQFF. For the CDR3, the DNA is TGCAGCGTATTCCCAGGATTTAGCGATGAGCAGTTCTTC.

The chain employs TRBV11-2 and TRBJ2-3; D is unresolved. From germline, CDR1 is SGHAT and CDR2 FQNNGV. The ends were cut back, 4 bases at V and 4 bases at J, with 9 bases in the middle. The CDR3 extends over 13 amino acids. For the CDR3, the DNA is TGTGCCAGCAGCTCGAACCCTCCAGATACGCAGTATTTT. It codes for CASSSNPPDTQYF.

CDR3 sequence (DNA): TGTGCCAGCAGACGGACAGGGGCGGTTAACTATGGCTACACCTTC. It encodes CASRRTGAVNYGYTF. The chain employs TRBV12-3 or TRBV12-4 and TRBJ1-2, with TRBD1 identical over 9 bases. After removal of 6 bases from V and 1 base from J, the junction contained 6 bases not matched to a gene. The CDR3 covers 15 residues.

The V call is TRBV28, the J call TRBJ1-3; D remains unclear. The ends were cut back, 6 bases at V and 0 bases at J, with 12 bases in the middle. CDR3 length: 15 residues. Per the germline V gene, CDR1 is MDHEN and CDR2 is SYDVKM. The CDR3 spells CASRASRNSGNTIYF. CDR3 DNA sequence: TGTGCCAGCAGGGCATCCAGGAACTCTGGAAACACCATATATTTT.

The chain links TRBV20-1 to TRBJ2-7; D unresolved. This CDR3 comprises 15 residues. CDR1 is DFQATT, CDR2 SNEGSKA, per germline (reference sequence). Trimming pared 3 bases from V and 3 bases from J, leaving 18 bases between. The CDR3 region is CSASGKLADYYEQYF. CDR3 nucleotide sequence: TGCAGTGCTAGTGGCAAACTGGCCGATTACTACGAGCAGTACTTC.

Regarding this clonotype: One base away lies a much larger clone, so this may be a sequencing read error. The chain joins TRBV29-1 to TRBJ2-5, with D unresolved. CDR1 SQVTM and CDR2 ANQGSEA come from the germline V gene. The CDR3 runs to 12 residues. CDR3 sequence reads: CSVAVHQETKYF. CDR3 DNA: TGCAGCGTTGCCGTCCACCAAGAGACCAAGTACTTC.

The V and J genes are TRBV4-1 and TRBJ2-7; TRBD2 matches 9 bases. Germline assignment: CDR1 MGHRA and CDR2 YSYEKL. The CDR3 runs to 15 residues. Trimming at V came to 1 base and at J to 2 bases, leaving 3 bases not matched to a gene. The CDR3 nucleotides are TGCGCCAGCAGCCAAGGACTAGCGGCGACCTACGAGCAGTACTTC. Its protein product is CASSQGLAATYEQYF.

The V gene is TRBV18, the J gene TRBJ2-5, with no clear D. The CDR3 is 14 residues long. The V and J ends lost 7 bases and 1 base respectively, with 13 bases between them. CDR1 and CDR2 from the germline V gene are KGHSH and LQKENI. The CDR3 DNA follows: TGTGCCAGCTGCCCCGAAAACCGCCAAGAGACCCAGTACTTC. Protein sequence: CASCPENRQETQYF.

The rearrangement links TRBV10-3 to TRBJ2-1, with D tentatively TRBD1 or TRBD2 (5 bases each). V shed 0 bases and J shed 10 bases, with 13 bases lying between them. Germline V CDR1 and CDR2: ENHRY, SYGVKD. This CDR3 has 14 residues. The CDR3 sequence: CAISESGTPQEQFF. The CDR3 DNA follows: TGTGCCATCAGTGAGTCCGGGACCCCTCAGGAGCAGTTCTTC.

V and J are TRBV7-9 and TRBJ2-1; 7 nucleotides align to TRBD1. This CDR3 region has 11 residues. CDR1 and CDR2 (germline): SEHNR, FQNEAQ (reference sequence). Trimming at V came to 3 bases and at J to 12 bases, leaving 2 bases not matched to a gene. Here the CDR3 DNA reads TGTGCCAGCAGCTTGACAGGGAGGCAGTTCTTC. Translated, it gives CASSLTGRQFF.